Below are 10 T cell receptor beta chains sequenced from a single sample in a study of blood T cell repertoires in COVID-19. The protocol was immunoSEQ multiplex PCR, while the TCRdb copy is restricted to in-frame clones and leaves out a portion. The sample holds some 71,000 clones; roughly nine tenths are singletons and the top ten take approximately 4.9%. The sequenced material came from peripheral blood. These receptors originate from a woman between 18 and 29 years old with acute or convalescent COVID-19.

The chain carries TRBV29-1 and TRBJ2-7; TRBD1 matches 8 bases. CDR3 length: 14 amino acids. With 7 bases clipped from V and 4 bases from J, the junction kept 12 bases outside the gene matches. CDR1 and CDR2 from the germline V gene are SQVTM and ANQGSEA. The CDR3 coding sequence is TGCAGCGCAACTACAGGGGGACCCCTATACGAGCAGTACTTC. This sequence encodes CSATTGGPLYEQYF.

The rearrangement uses TRBV21-1 and TRBJ2-5; the table's D call, TRBD1, was not checked against the DNA. TRBV21-1 is shown as a pseudogene. CDR3 length: 14 amino acids. CDR3 DNA sequence: TGTGCCAGCAGCAGGTCAGGGGGGCAAGAGACCCAGTACTTC. Translation: CASSRSGGQETQYF.

The chain recombines TRBV5-8 with TRBJ2-7; TRBD2 is a possible D gene (6 bases). The CDR3 length is 14 residues. V lost 1 base, J lost 3 bases, and 11 bases lay in between. Germline CDR1 and CDR2: SGHTS and YDEGEE. The CDR3 sequence: CASSLTAGVYEQYF. In nucleotides, the CDR3 is TGTGCCAGCAGCTTGACAGCGGGCGTCTACGAGCAGTACTTC.

The V and J genes are TRBV10-3 and TRBJ1-5; 7 positions match TRBD1. The germline V gene has CDR1 ENHRY and CDR2 SYGVKD. Unmatched junction bases numbered 13, after V lost 6 bases and J lost 11 bases. CDR3 length: 14 residues. The CDR3: CAISSGTDARTQHF. CDR3 coding DNA: TGTGCCATCAGCTCCGGGACAGATGCGCGGACCCAGCATTTT.

CDR3 in amino acids: CASSSSGLAGGTDTQYF. The CDR3 DNA reads as TGTGCCAGCAGCTCCTCCGGACTAGCGGGGGGCACAGATACGCAGTATTTT. The chain carries TRBV11-2 and TRBJ2-3; 13 bases line up with TRBD2. The germline gives CDR1 SGHAT, CDR2 FQNNGV. There are 17 residues in the CDR3. V gave up 4 bases and J gave up 1 base; unmatched junction bases: 5.

The rearrangement joins TRBV28 to TRBJ2-1; tentative D call: TRBD1 (6 bases). CDR1 and CDR2 from the germline V gene are MDHEN and SYDVKM. CDR3 length: 15 residues. The germline V and J ends were trimmed by 8 bases and 0 bases, with 14 bases remaining between them. The CDR3 spells CASLGADSSYNEQFF. The CDR3 region has the DNA TGTGCCAGCCTTGGGGCGGACAGCTCCTACAATGAGCAGTTCTTC. Full variable domain (rest looked up from reference TRBV28 and TRBJ2-1): DVKVTQSSRYLVKRTGEKVFLECVQDMDHENMFWYRQDPGLGLRLIYFSYDVKMKEKGDIPEGYSVSREKKERFSLILESASTNQTSMYLCASLGADSSYNEQFFGPGTRLTVL.

The gene calls are TRBV5-4 and TRBJ1-1, with D possibly being TRBD1 (6 bases). This CDR3 region has 13 residues. In germline, CDR1 is SGHNT, CDR2 YYREEE (reference sequence). V was trimmed by 5 bases and J by 1 base, leaving 9 bases between them. CDR3 nucleotide sequence: TGTGCCAGCAGAAGGACAGCGAACACTGAAGCTTTCTTT. Protein product: CASRRTANTEAFF.

This clone was detected only once. The chain combines TRBV2 with TRBJ1-4, with D perhaps TRBD1 (6 bases). The germline V gene has CDR1 SNHLY and CDR2 FYNNEI. There are 16 residues in the CDR3. Trimming stripped 8 bases from V and 3 bases from J, with 19 bases between. The CDR3 is CASRLSGGQSNEKLFF. The CDR3, as DNA: TGTGCCAGCCGTTTGAGCGGGGGCCAGTCTAATGAAAAACTGTTTTTT.

This clone was found once. The V call is TRBV19, the J call TRBJ2-1, with 11 bases identical to TRBD2. CDR3 length: 15 residues. CDR1 is LNHDA and CDR2 is SQIVND in the germline V gene (reference sequence). The V gene end was trimmed by 5 bases and the J gene end by 3 bases; junction bases not matched to a gene: 3. This chain's CDR3 is CASSFGTSGYNEQFF. For the CDR3, the DNA is TGTGCCAGTAGTTTCGGGACTAGCGGCTACAATGAGCAGTTCTTC.

This chain joins TRBV10-2 and TRBJ2-7, with 12 bases aligning to TRBD1. The ends lost 5 bases at V and 4 bases at J; junction bases unmatched: 3. This CDR3 is built from 14 residues. Germline CDR1 WSHSY, CDR2 SAAADI. The CDR3: CASSRDRGPYEQYF. CDR3 DNA: TGCGCCAGCAGTAGGGACAGGGGGCCGTACGAGCAGTACTTC.